A single sample gave rise to the 19 T cell receptor beta chains below, sequenced in a study of cytomegalovirus exposure and HLA in healthy donors. PCR amplification relied on 60 Vbeta primers (plus 13 Jbeta primers). The table came from immunoSEQ multiplex PCR; TCRdb's copy has only in-frame clones and leaves some out. The sample contains about 100,000 clones, approximately 70% of which appear only once. Source material: PBMCs. The receptors stem from a man aged 40-55 years in good health and CMV-seropositive.

The rearrangement links TRBV30 to TRBJ2-3, with 8 bases lining up with TRBD2. CDR1 is GTSNPN and CDR2 is SVGIG in the germline V gene (reference sequence). Unmatched junction bases numbered 2, after V lost 4 bases and J lost 5 bases. This CDR3 comprises 12 residues. CDR3 amino acids: CAWNLAGDTQYF. In DNA form, the CDR3 reads TGTGCCTGGAATCTAGCGGGAGATACGCAGTATTTT.

This clone has only a few counts. The V and J genes are TRBV5-6 and TRBJ2-3; D not resolved. Germline CDR1 reads SGHDT; CDR2 reads YYEEEE. The CDR3 length is 13 residues. Trimming took 0 bases from V and 5 from J, leaving 7 bases between them. CDR3 protein: CASSLGRGDTQYF. CDR3 coding DNA: TGTGCCAGCAGCTTGGGTCGAGGAGATACGCAGTATTTT.

V and J are TRBV4-3 and TRBJ2-7, with 9 bases that match TRBD2. The CDR3 totals 16 residues. Trimming removed 0 bases from V and 5 bases from J; junction bases left unmatched: 8. The V gene's germline CDR1 is LGHNA and CDR2 YSLEER. CDR3 sequence (DNA): TGCGCCAGCAGCCAAGATAGGACTGGCGGGGGGGACGAGCAGTACTTC. It encodes CASSQDRTGGGDEQYF.

The chain carries TRBV30 and TRBJ2-2; no firm D call. There are 16 residues in the CDR3. The germline V gene has CDR1 GTSNPN and CDR2 SVGIG (reference sequence). V lost 4 bases and J 6 bases, leaving 21 bases between the germline ends. The CDR3 region is CAWIPPPRPWSGELFF. DNA of the CDR3: TGTGCCTGGATCCCTCCGCCGCGTCCCTGGTCCGGGGAGCTGTTTTTT.

The chain recombines TRBV9 with TRBJ2-2, with 9 bases aligning to TRBD2. The CDR3 extends over 16 amino acids. Germline-derived CDR1 and CDR2 are SGDLS and YYNGEE. Trimming at V came to 3 bases and at J to 2 bases, leaving 5 bases not matched to a gene. The CDR3 nucleotides are TGTGCCAGCAGCGCGTTGACTAGCGGAAACACCGGGGAGCTGTTTTTT. Amino acids: CASSALTSGNTGELFF. Full variable domain (remainder filled in from reference TRBV9 and TRBJ2-2): DSGVTQTPKHLITATGQRVTLRCSPRSGDLSVYWYQQSLDQGLQFLIQYYNGEERAKGNILERFSAQQFPDLHSELNLSSLELGDSALYFCASSALTSGNTGELFFGEGSRLTVL.

Notes on this clone: Mismatch with germline at one junction end may stem from a read error. Here the CDR3 DNA reads TGTGCCACCAGTGTGGGGCCAAACTACGAGCAGTACTTC. Its protein product is CATSVGPNYEQYF. The chain recombines TRBV6-1 with TRBJ2-7, with a tentative D call TRBD1 (5 bases). The length of the CDR3 is 13 residues. Germline V gene lookup returns CDR1 MNHNS and CDR2 SASEGT.

This chain's CDR3 is CASSLAGDGETQYF. The CDR3 nucleotides read TGTGCCAGCAGTTTAGCGGGAGATGGAGAGACCCAGTACTTC. The rearrangement uses TRBV28 and TRBJ2-5, with TRBD2 matching over 7 bases. The length of the CDR3 is 14 residues. Germline CDR1 MDHEN, CDR2 SYDVKM. The V segment lost 2 bases and the J segment 4 bases; nucleotides outside the gene matches: 4.

J is TRBJ1-5 and V is TRBV27; D uncertain. V was trimmed by 4 bases and J by 8 bases, leaving 12 bases between them. Per germline, CDR1 MNHEY and CDR2 SMNVEV (reference sequence). This CDR3 is built from 13 residues. CDR3 sequence: CASSSRDLEPQHF. The DNA for the CDR3 is TGTGCCAGCAGTTCCCGAGATTTGGAGCCCCAGCATTTT.

The chain couples TRBV29-1 to TRBJ2-5; 9 nucleotides agree with TRBD2. Germline V lookup: CDR1 SQVTM, CDR2 ANQGSEA. The CDR3 runs to 14 residues. J gave up 5 bases and V 2 bases, and 6 bases lay outside the gene matches. As DNA, the CDR3 is TGCAGCGTTGAATTAGCGGGAGCTATGGAGACCCAGTACTTC. Translating gives CSVELAGAMETQYF.

The V call is TRBV10-1, the J call TRBJ1-1; D is uncertain. Trimming pared 0 bases from V and 11 bases from J, leaving 16 bases between. CDR1 and CDR2 (germline): WNHNN, SYGVQD (reference sequence). The CDR3 has 14 residues. The CDR3 coding sequence is TGCGCCAGCAGTGAGTCGACAATACGGTCAGAGGCTTTCTTT. It is translated as CASSESTIRSEAFF.

This clone occurred a few times. DNA for the CDR3: TGTGCCAGTAGTATAGACGGCACTGAAGCTTTCTTT. Encoded protein: CASSIDGTEAFF. The chain has TRBV19 and TRBJ1-1; D unclear. V was trimmed by 0 bases and J by 4 bases, leaving 3 bases between them. Germline V gene data show CDR1 as LNHDA and CDR2 as SQIVND (reference sequence). The length of the CDR3 is 12 residues.

The chain has TRBV10-2 and TRBJ2-7; D may be TRBD2 (6 bases). Germline V lookup: CDR1 WSHSY, CDR2 SAAADI. This CDR3 spans 13 amino acids. Trimming removed 4 bases from V and 2 bases from J, with 9 bases in between. The CDR3 loop is CASSGGEAYEQYF. CDR3 nucleotides: TGCGCCAGCAGTGGTGGGGAGGCCTACGAGCAGTACTTC.

This clone occurred a few times. V gene TRBV6-1 combines with J gene TRBJ1-1; D remains ambiguous. In germline, CDR1 is MNHNS, CDR2 SASEGT. Deletions cut 0 bases from V and 4 bases from J, with 9 bases between. The CDR3 covers 14 residues. This CDR3 reads CASSEAGHFTEAFF. The CDR3 DNA is TGTGCCAGCAGTGAAGCTGGGCACTTCACTGAAGCTTTCTTT.

This chain connects TRBV7-9 to TRBJ1-4, with TRBD1 identical over 7 bases. Unmatched junction bases numbered 6, after V lost 7 bases and J lost 4 bases. The CDR3 consists of 14 residues. CDR1 is SEHNR, CDR2 FQNEAQ, per germline (reference sequence). The CDR3 DNA reads TGTGCCAGCAACCCGGGACAGCTTAATGAAAAACTGTTTTTT. Translation gives CASNPGQLNEKLFF. The variable domain in full, with the rest retrieved from reference TRBV7-9 and TRBJ1-4, is DTGVSQNPRHKITKRGQNVTFRCDPISEHNRLYWYRQTLGQGPEFLTYFQNEAQLEKSRLLSDRFSAERPKGSFSTLEIQRTEQGDSAMYLCASNPGQLNEKLFFGSGTQLSVL.

The chain joins TRBV13 to TRBJ2-3, with D perhaps TRBD2 (6 bases). Per germline, CDR1 PRHDT and CDR2 FYEKMQ (reference sequence). V was clipped by 1 base and J by 2 bases, with 7 bases between them. The CDR3 has 14 amino acids. Written as DNA, the CDR3 is TGTGCCAGCAGCTTAGCTAGCGTCACAGATACGCAGTATTTT. Its protein product is CASSLASVTDTQYF.

The rearrangement joins TRBV5-1 to TRBJ2-5; D remains unclear. The CDR3 runs to 12 residues. The ends were cut back, 4 bases at V and 1 base at J, with 5 bases in the middle. CDR1 and CDR2 (germline): SGHRS, YFSETQ. CDR3 nucleotides: TGCGCCAGCAGCACCAGCCAAGAGACCCAGTACTTC. This codes for CASSTSQETQYF. The full variable domain, completed using reference TRBV5-1 and TRBJ2-5, is KAGVTQTPRYLIKTRGQQVTLSCSPISGHRSVSWYQQTPGQGLQFLFEYFSETQRNKGNFPGRFSGRQFSNSRSEMNVSTLELGDSALYLCASSTSQETQYFGPGTRLLVL.

The chain is built from TRBV4-1 and TRBJ1-1; D is uncertain. This CDR3 comprises 13 residues. Deletions cut 3 bases from V and 1 base from J, with 6 bases between. Germline V lookup: CDR1 MGHRA, CDR2 YSYEKL. The CDR3 bases are TGCGCCAGCAGCCACTTCAGGAACACTGAAGCTTTCTTT. This sequence encodes CASSHFRNTEAFF.

This chain connects TRBV5-1 to TRBJ2-7, with TRBD2 identical over 7 bases. The J segment lost 3 bases and the V segment lost 0 bases, leaving 6 bases of the junction unmatched. The CDR3 extends over 15 amino acids. The germline gives CDR1 SGHRS, CDR2 YFSETQ. The chain's CDR3 is CASSLGAGSIYEQYV. The CDR3 DNA reads TGCGCCAGCAGCTTGGGAGCGGGGTCGATCTACGAGCAGTACGTC.

The chain has TRBV18 and TRBJ1-2, with 10 bases lining up with TRBD1. The CDR3 contains 15 residues. Looked up from germline, CDR1 is KGHSH and CDR2 is LQKENI. V dropped 2 bases and J dropped 8; count of bases not matched to a gene: 8. CDR3 nucleotide sequence: TGTGCCAGCTCACCAGGGACAGGGGATCTTGGCGGCTACACCTTC. Its translation is CASSPGTGDLGGYTF. Using reference TRBV18 and TRBJ1-2 for the parts outside the CDR3, the full variable domain is NAGVMQNPRHLVRRRGQEARLRCSPMKGHSHVYWYRQLPEEGLKFMVYLQKENIIDESGMPKERFSAEFPKEGPSILRIQQVVRGDSAAYFCASSPGTGDLGGYTFGSGTRLTVV.